Following are 5 T cell receptor beta chains from one sample sequenced in a study of beta chain features in type 1 diabetes. Expressed TCRB transcripts were sequenced because the isolated RNA had all been reverse transcribed beforehand. Repertoires were generated with immunoSEQ multiplex PCR, while TCRdb's copy carries only in-frame clones and drops some. The data contain under 250,000 clones, 25% to 30% of them singletons. The sample comprised central memory CD4+ T cells from blood. These receptors all stem from a man aged 25-45 years in good health.

The chain carries TRBV7-9 and TRBJ2-3; D is tentatively TRBD1 or TRBD2 (5 bases each). Germline assignment: CDR1 SEHNR and CDR2 FQNEAQ (reference sequence). Trimming cost V 5 bases and J 4 bases, with 19 bases left between them. The CDR3 contains 16 residues. The CDR3 region is CASSGTGPMGADTQYF. For the CDR3, the DNA is TGTGCCAGCAGCGGCACGGGACCCATGGGGGCAGATACGCAGTATTTT.

This clone came up a few times. The rearrangement joins TRBV6-1 to TRBJ2-1; 9 nucleotides line up with TRBD2. Trimming took 4 bases from V and 6 from J; bases not matched to a gene: 7. CDR1 MNHNS and CDR2 SASEGT come from the germline V gene. This CDR3 comprises 15 residues. In DNA, the CDR3 is TGTGCCAGCAGTGGCCCGGGACTAGCTGGCAATGAGCAGTTCTTC. Encoded protein: CASSGPGLAGNEQFF.

The chain joins TRBV30 to TRBJ2-1, with D perhaps TRBD2 (7 bases). The V gene's germline CDR1 is GTSNPN and CDR2 SVGIG (reference sequence). The CDR3 extends over 14 amino acids. The CDR3 nucleotides read TGTGCTTGGGGCGGGGGCCTCTCCTACAATGAGCAGTTCTTC. Translated: CAWGGGLSYNEQFF.

This clone came up once. The chain couples TRBV25-1 to TRBJ1-4, with D perhaps TRBD1 (5 bases). Germline assignment: CDR1 MGHDK and CDR2 SYGVNS. With 1 base removed from V and 7 bases from J, the gap between germline ends came to 7 bases. This CDR3 region has 13 residues. The CDR3 reads CASSEFGAEKLFF. CDR3 in DNA: TGTGCCAGCAGTGAATTTGGGGCTGAAAAACTGTTTTTT.

V usage is TRBV30 and J usage is TRBJ2-5, with 12 positions matching TRBD2. From germline, CDR1 is GTSNPN and CDR2 SVGIG (reference sequence). Trimming cost V 4 bases and J 5 bases; bases outside gene matches: 11. The CDR3 is made up of 16 amino acids. CDR3 sequence (DNA): TGTGCCTGGAAAGGACTAGCGGGGATTGAAGCGGAGACCCAGTACTTC. This sequence encodes CAWKGLAGIEAETQYF.